Listed below are T cell receptor beta chains from one sample, sequenced in a study of blood T cell repertoires in COVID-19. TCRdb keeps only in-frame clones here, not all; method: immunoSEQ multiplex PCR. The profile shows over 40,000 clones, more than 85% of them singletons. Sequencing was done on a sample of peripheral blood. The source of these receptors is a woman of 80 years or more with acute or convalescent COVID-19. Each CDR3 is given with its conserved first and last residue. D genes are given only for firm matches. Clone size is stated in some rows and not others, as once, few, many or a class when expanded.

D gene	V gene	J gene	clone size	CDR3 protein	CDR3 DNA
NA	TRBV7-3	TRBJ2-1	NA	CASSTWPLPRVGGSYNEQFF	TGTGCCAGCAGCACTTGGCCCCTCCCGCGGGTGGGGGGATCCTACAATGAGCAGTTCTTC
NA	TRBV7-9	TRBJ1-3	once	CASSLTGSGNTIYF	TGTGCCAGCAGCTTAACAGGGTCTGGAAACACCATATATTTT
TRBD2	TRBV7-2	TRBJ2-3	NA	CASSFNGLAGGTDTQYF	TGTGCCAGCAGCTTCAACGGACTAGCGGGAGGGACAGATACGCAGTATTTT
TRBD1	TRBV6-5	TRBJ1-4	NA	CASRGQGDEEKLFF	TGTGCCAGCAGAGGACAGGGGGATGAGGAAAAACTGTTTTTT
TRBD2	TRBV19	TRBJ2-1	NA	CASRVKAGGGNEQFF	TGTGCCAGTAGGGTGAAAGCGGGAGGTGGTAATGAGCAGTTCTTC
TRBD1	TRBV4-2	TRBJ1-1	NA	CASSPGQGENTEAFF	TGTGCCAGCAGCCCCGGACAGGGGGAGAACACTGAAGCTTTCTTT
TRBD1	TRBV5-8	TRBJ2-5	NA	CGGGQGTKTQYF	TGTGGAGGGGGACAGGGCACGAAGACCCAGTACTTC
TRBD1	TRBV6-5	TRBJ1-2	NA	CASSYAGQGLNTF	TGTGCCAGCAGTTACGCCGGACAGGGCCTAAACACCTTC
NA	TRBV2	TRBJ2-2	NA	CASLPGHSTGELFF	TGTGCCAGTTTGCCGGGACATTCGACCGGGGAGCTGTTTTTT
NA	TRBV30	TRBJ1-4	once	CAWDRLATNEKLFF	TGTGCCTGGGACAGGCTTGCAACTAATGAAAAACTGTTTTTT
NA	TRBV10-3	TRBJ1-1	NA	CAISESIFGRGEAFF	TGTGCCATCAGTGAGTCGATCTTCGGGAGGGGAGAAGCTTTCTTT
TRBD1	TRBV5-8	TRBJ2-7	NA	CASSLAQGGEQYF	TGTGCCAGCAGCTTGGCACAGGGGGGCGAGCAGTACTTC
NA	TRBV19	TRBJ1-3	NA	CASRGGTIYF	TGTGCCAGCCGGGGGGGGACCATATATTTT
NA	TRBV3-1/TRBV3-2	TRBJ2-7	NA	CASSQATYEQYF	TGTGCCAGCAGCCAGGCCACCTACGAGCAGTACTTC
NA	TRBV27	TRBJ2-4	NA	CASSLRQSLAKNIQYF	TGTGCCAGCAGTCTGAGACAAAGTTTAGCCAAAAACATTCAGTACTTC
NA	TRBV6-6	TRBJ2-7	NA	CASKGGQLSSYEQYF	TGTGCCAGCAAGGGGGGACAGTTAAGCTCCTACGAGCAGTACTTC
TRBD1	TRBV10-1	TRBJ2-3	NA	CASRASRTGVADTQYF	TGCGCCAGCAGAGCCTCCAGGACAGGGGTAGCAGATACGCAGTATTTT
NA	TRBV6-5	TRBJ1-1	NA	CASSYGRSGTEAFF	TGTGCCAGCAGTTACGGGCGGAGCGGGACTGAAGCTTTCTTT
NA	TRBV19	TRBJ2-1	NA	CASRGAPMDEQFF	TGTGCCAGTCGGGGGGCCCCGATGGATGAGCAGTTCTTC
NA	TRBV5-4	TRBJ1-1	few	CALSGRGKWGAFF	TGTGCCCTCAGTGGGAGGGGGAAGTGGGGAGCTTTCTTT
NA	TRBV27	TRBJ1-5	NA	CASSPMRDQPQHF	TGTGCCAGCAGCCCTATGAGAGATCAGCCCCAGCATTTT
TRBD2	TRBV7-9	TRBJ2-2	once	CASSLGSRGSGYTGELFF	TGTGCCAGCAGCTTAGGTTCTCGCGGGAGTGGGTACACCGGGGAGCTGTTTTTT
TRBD1	TRBV16	TRBJ1-1	NA	CASSQSEGQGVSEAFF	TGTGCCAGCAGCCAATCTGAGGGACAGGGGGTTAGTGAAGCTTTCTTT
NA	TRBV7-7	TRBJ2-1	NA	CASSRTVYNEQFF	TGTGCTAGCAGCCGGACAGTTTACAATGAGCAGTTCTTC
TRBD1	TRBV7-2	TRBJ2-7	NA	CASSLHNRGSSYEQYF	TGTGCCAGCAGCTTACACAACAGGGGGAGCTCCTACGAGCAGTACTTC
TRBD2	TRBV28	TRBJ2-1	few	CASSFGTSGGYNEQFF	TGTGCCAGCAGTTTCGGGACTAGCGGGGGTTACAATGAGCAGTTCTTC
NA	TRBV5-1	TRBJ2-7	NA	CASRVGPEQYF	TGCGCCAGCAGGGTGGGCCCCGAGCAGTACTTC
NA	TRBV12-3/TRBV12-4	TRBJ2-5	NA	CASSPSGQETQYF	TGTGCCAGCAGTCCCAGCGGACAAGAGACCCAGTACTTC
TRBD1	TRBV11-3	TRBJ2-3	NA	CASSGGTGADTQYF	TGTGCCAGCAGCGGCGGGACAGGGGCAGATACGCAGTATTTT
TRBD1	TRBV6-5	TRBJ1-1	NA	CASRGTGAEAFF	TGTGCCAGCAGAGGGACAGGCGCTGAAGCTTTCTTT
NA	TRBV9	TRBJ1-1	NA	CASSVTGWDTEAFF	TGTGCCAGCAGCGTAACAGGGTGGGACACTGAAGCTTTCTTT
NA	TRBV4-3	TRBJ1-3	NA	CASSQGRGAIYTIYF	TGCGCCAGCAGCCAAGGACGGGGGGCAATTTACACCATATATTTT
NA	TRBV10-3	TRBJ1-1	NA	CAISDVNGATEAFF	TGTGCCATCAGTGACGTCAATGGGGCCACTGAAGCTTTCTTT
TRBD1	TRBV6-5	TRBJ1-3	NA	CASKQGKLSGNTIYF	TGTGCCAGCAAACAGGGGAAACTCTCTGGAAACACCATATATTTT
NA	TRBV12-3/TRBV12-4	TRBJ2-7	NA	CASSLGRGQYF	TGTGCCAGCAGTTTAGGGAGGGGGCAGTACTTC
TRBD2	TRBV5-1	TRBJ2-5	NA	CASSLLAGVGETQYF	TGCGCCAGCAGCTTACTAGCGGGAGTGGGGGAGACCCAGTACTTC
TRBD1	TRBV27	TRBJ1-1	NA	CASRLPGGLTEAFF	TGTGCCAGTAGATTACCAGGGGGCCTTACTGAAGCTTTCTTT
NA	TRBV5-6	TRBJ2-1	NA	CASSGGERNEQFF	TGTGCCAGCAGCGGGGGCGAGAGGAATGAGCAGTTCTTC
NA	TRBV6-5	TRBJ2-2	NA	CASSYSTTNTGELFF	TGTGCCAGCAGTTACTCGACTACCAACACCGGGGAGCTGTTTTTT
NA	TRBV18	TRBJ2-1	NA	CASSPPTGFRNEQFF	TGTGCCAGCTCACCTCCGACAGGATTCCGTAATGAGCAGTTCTTC
NA	TRBV4-3	TRBJ2-7	NA	CASSQDISREQYF	TGCGCCAGCAGCCAAGATATTTCACGAGAACAGTACTTC
NA	TRBV5-6	TRBJ1-1	NA	CASSLERRRAFF	TGTGCCAGCAGCTTGGAGCGTCGAAGAGCTTTCTTT
TRBD1	TRBV4-1	TRBJ1-2	NA	CASSGGQMNNYGYTF	TGCGCCAGCAGTGGGGGACAGATGAACAACTATGGCTACACCTTC
TRBD2	TRBV13	TRBJ2-2	NA	CASSQRTSGSDTGELFF	TGTGCCAGCAGCCAGCGGACTAGCGGGAGCGACACCGGGGAGCTGTTTTTT
TRBD1	TRBV5-1	TRBJ2-3	NA	CASSQGQGSDTQYF	TGCGCCAGCAGCCAAGGACAGGGGTCAGATACGCAGTATTTT
TRBD1	TRBV27	TRBJ1-2	NA	CASSLSGGPFYNYGYTF	TGTGCCAGCAGTTTATCAGGGGGCCCATTCTACAACTATGGCTACACCTTC
TRBD2	TRBV5-1	TRBJ2-1	NA	CASSLAGTSSDEQFF	TGCGCCAGCAGCTTGGCCGGGACTAGCAGCGATGAGCAGTTCTTC
TRBD1	TRBV4-3	TRBJ1-2	NA	CASSQATDRGYGYTF	TGCGCCAGCAGCCAAGCCACGGACAGGGGCTATGGCTACACCTTC
TRBD2	TRBV27	TRBJ2-3	NA	CASSLSASGRADTQYF	TGTGCCAGCAGTTTATCGGCTAGCGGGAGGGCAGATACGCAGTATTTT
NA	TRBV2	TRBJ1-4	NA	CASNPDGENEKLFF	TGTGCCAGCAATCCAGACGGAGAAAATGAAAAACTGTTTTTT
NA	TRBV7-9	TRBJ1-2	once	CASSLDKAGLSGYTF	TGTGCCAGCAGCTTAGATAAGGCAGGGTTATCTGGCTACACCTTC
TRBD1	TRBV2	TRBJ1-4	NA	CASSADRGGRTNEKLFF	TGTGCCAGCAGTGCTGACAGGGGTGGGAGAACTAATGAAAAACTGTTTTTT
NA	TRBV6-5	TRBJ1-1	NA	CASRGGGLVAEAFF	TGTGCCAGCAGGGGGGGAGGGCTAGTCGCTGAAGCTTTCTTT
TRBD1	TRBV7-3	TRBJ1-1	NA	CASSRQGDGTEAFF	TGTGCCAGCAGCCGGCAGGGGGATGGCACTGAAGCTTTCTTT
NA	TRBV6-2/TRBV6-3	TRBJ2-5	once	CASSFSTMQETQYF	TGTGCCAGCAGTTTTTCCACTATGCAAGAGACCCAGTACTTC
TRBD1	TRBV27	TRBJ1-2	NA	CASSRTGGDNYGYTF	TGTGCCAGCAGCCGGACAGGGGGAGATAACTATGGCTACACCTTC
NA	TRBV6-5	TRBJ1-1	NA	CASSFAGVMNTEAFF	TGTGCCAGCAGTTTCGCCGGGGTCATGAACACTGAAGCTTTCTTT
TRBD2	TRBV28	TRBJ2-7	once	CASSLTSGYEQYF	TGTGCCAGCAGTTTGACTAGCGGATACGAGCAGTACTTC
NA	TRBV7-9	TRBJ2-2	NA	CASSLEGGGELFF	TGTGCCAGCAGCTTAGAAGGGGGCGGGGAGCTGTTTTTT
TRBD1	TRBV5-1	TRBJ2-5	NA	CASSPELGTDRYQETQYF	TGCGCCAGCAGCCCGGAACTTGGGACAGACAGGTACCAAGAGACCCAGTACTTC